Listed below are T cell receptor beta chains from one sample, sequenced in a study of blood T cells in healthy people across ages. TCRdb reprocessed the 5' RACE reads via MiXCR and lists one record per CDR3 protein. The sample includes 1.5 million to 2 million distinct CDR3 sequences, 49% of them seen just once. Sequenced material: blood. These receptors came from a woman between 40 and 55 years old in good health. The CDR3 runs from the conserved cysteine through the conserved F or W.

j_gene: TRBJ2-2
v_gene: TRBV5-1
CDR3aa: CASRPGTGKNTGELFF

j_gene: TRBJ2-5
v_gene: TRBV2
CDR3aa: CASSDRGIQTQYF

j_gene: TRBJ1-5
v_gene: TRBV28
CDR3aa: CASSLGGGHPNQPQHF

j_gene: TRBJ2-1
v_gene: TRBV6-2/TRBV6-3
CDR3aa: CASSRTGGFQFF

j_gene: TRBJ2-3
v_gene: TRBV18
CDR3aa: CASSPQGSYTGDTQYF

j_gene: TRBJ1-2
v_gene: TRBV4-1
CDR3aa: CASSQGDRGQNGYTF

j_gene: TRBJ2-1
v_gene: TRBV20-1
CDR3aa: CSALLIRVNEQFF

j_gene: TRBJ2-7
v_gene: TRBV20-1
CDR3aa: CSARDYGESYEQYF

j_gene: TRBJ2-3
v_gene: TRBV6-1
CDR3aa: CASRGTGIKLAGDTTQYF

j_gene: TRBJ1-2
v_gene: TRBV20-1
CDR3aa: CSARDGAGLGYTF

j_gene: TRBJ2-6
v_gene: TRBV7-9
CDR3aa: CASSPFGRGGSGANVLTF

j_gene: TRBJ2-5
v_gene: TRBV12-3/TRBV12-4
CDR3aa: CASSLVGGPEETQYF

j_gene: TRBJ2-5
v_gene: TRBV7-3
CDR3aa: CASSLSGGVIRETQYF

j_gene: TRBJ2-3
v_gene: TRBV28
CDR3aa: CASSRIGGRDTDTQYF

j_gene: TRBJ1-1
v_gene: TRBV4-1
CDR3aa: CASRPTGDTEAFF

j_gene: TRBJ1-1
v_gene: TRBV7-2
CDR3aa: CASSPPSPEAFF

j_gene: TRBJ1-6
v_gene: TRBV11-2
CDR3aa: CASSLGGQPVNSPLHF

j_gene: .
v_gene: TRBV24-1
CDR3aa: CATSDPRTGGRTQYF

j_gene: TRBJ2-1
v_gene: TRBV20-1
CDR3aa: CSGGTYNERFF

j_gene: TRBJ2-1
v_gene: TRBV25-1
CDR3aa: CASSELFPGQGTYNEQFF

j_gene: TRBJ2-5
v_gene: TRBV20-1
CDR3aa: CSARDQLAETQYF

j_gene: TRBJ1-6
v_gene: TRBV6-5
CDR3aa: CASSYSEDNSPLHF

j_gene: TRBJ2-1
v_gene: TRBV7-2
CDR3aa: CASSLVSGLLNEQFF

j_gene: TRBJ2-7
v_gene: TRBV27
CDR3aa: CASRRPGSEQYF

j_gene: TRBJ1-1
v_gene: TRBV7-2
CDR3aa: CASSKRQTINTEAFF

j_gene: TRBJ2-7
v_gene: TRBV7-9
CDR3aa: CASNLEGANEQYF

j_gene: TRBJ2-1
v_gene: TRBV5-1
CDR3aa: CASSRATNYNEQFF

j_gene: TRBJ2-5
v_gene: TRBV10-3
CDR3aa: CAISHESWEQYF

j_gene: TRBJ2-5
v_gene: TRBV11-2
CDR3aa: CASGTPVHQETQYF

j_gene: TRBJ2-1
v_gene: TRBV6-6
CDR3aa: CASSYSSQGYPGDEQFF

j_gene: TRBJ2-1
v_gene: TRBV9
CDR3aa: CASSVDPDSYNEQFF

j_gene: .
v_gene: TRBV6-1
CDR3aa: CASSSDRWGIQYF

j_gene: TRBJ2-7
v_gene: TRBV28
CDR3aa: CAISGGSSYEQYF

j_gene: TRBJ1-5
v_gene: TRBV6-2/TRBV6-3
CDR3aa: CASSYSYPGQGGQPQHF

j_gene: TRBJ2-7
v_gene: TRBV4-1
CDR3aa: CASSPQCDRTYEQYF

j_gene: TRBJ1-5
v_gene: TRBV5-5
CDR3aa: CASSSTGTNQPQHF